This T cell receptor beta chain was sequenced for a study of Ad26.COV2.S vaccination and SARS-CoV-2 variants (dated by TCRdb to the early 2020s). With regard to the full study: Vaccine-arm donors were drawn from COV1001, a multicentre, randomized, double-blind, placebo-controlled phase I-IIa trial of Ad26.COV2.S in healthy adults. Dosing of Ad26.COV2.S was intramuscular, at either 5x10^10 or 1x10^11 viral particles, delivered as one shot or as two shots spaced 56 days apart. The specificity and breadth of SARS-CoV-2-reactive T cell receptors after Ad26.COV2.S vaccination were assessed by TCRbeta repertoire sequencing. A total of 32 samples were included in the TCR-sequenced set, comprising some 20 Ad26.COV2.S vaccine recipients, 5 placebo recipients and 8 SARS-CoV-2 convalescent individuals. Trial participants were randomized into five groups of five, in which low-dose or high-dose Ad26.COV2.S was given once or twice, or placebo was given on both occasions. Investigators did not know the trial group allocation while performing experiments and assessing outcomes.

This clone was seen a single time. Its antigen is not yet known. Per-base quality was not reported, and no clone a single base away is much larger than it. The CDR3 contains 15 residues, cysteine and phenylalanine counted. Left in the record is the CDR3 DNA by itself, 45 bases read in frame from the first base. The V end loses 0 bases and the J end loses 0 bases, and a stretch of 8 bases separates them. Sequences MNHEY (CDR1) and SVGAGI (CDR2) are obtained from the germline V gene. TCRbeta CDR3 regions were sequenced with the immunoSEQ Assay. After extraction, genomic DNA underwent amplification by bias-controlled multiplex PCR, followed by high-throughput sequencing. The original methods were these. To quantify the absolute abundance of every unique TCRbeta CDR3 region, sequences were collapsed and filtered. T cell fraction was estimated by normalizing TCRbeta template counts to usable DNA, which was measured by amplifying reference genes present in all nucleated cells. Repertoire TCRs were annotated as SARS-CoV-2-specific when V gene, CDR3 amino acid sequence and J gene were exactly matched to a known reactive TCR set. The reference SARS-CoV-2 TCR set came from MIRA and was filtered for enrichment in COVID-19-positive ImmuneCODE repertoires, removing public or cross-reactive TCRs. Drawing on the MIRA antigens, annotated TCRs were analysed further at the level of specific ORF or position within ORF. Breadth was defined as annotated unique rearrangements over total unique productive rearrangements; depth was the summed frequency of those rearrangements. Group comparisons of TCR breadth used two-sided Wilcoxon rank-sum tests. Drawn from immuneACCESS, this table holds only the in-frame rearrangements with V and J called that TCRdb kept. Clones are partly lost; checked studies trace under half to an unresolved V gene and leave the rest unexplained. Clonal size and the V and J genes are those of that table, whereas D and trimming came from the DNA. The sample data list a few hundred thousand clones, and roughly 85% of these were observed just once. The ten largest clones capture 7% to 9.5% of the sample.

Explained via the paper, the treatment or condition label denotes: about 20 received Ad26.COV2.S at low or high dose, single or two shots; roughly five received placebo; per-sample allocation not given. Repertoires of vaccine and placebo recipients were sequenced from samples collected on day 63 after the first injection. Cohort 1b enrolled about two dozen adults aged 18-55 years at a single site in Boston, USA, between 29 July and 7 August 2020. Ad26.COV2.S consisted of a replication-incompetent adenovirus type 26 vector by which a prefusion-stabilized SARS-CoV-2 spike protein from the original Wuhan strain was expressed. General study outcomes and caveats: The study was not powered for comparison of responses between vaccine doses or regimens. After vaccination, substantial breadth of spike-specific CD8+ and CD4+ T cell responses was reported. The authors noted that total T cell responses may have been underestimated by the TCR breadth and depth analyses. Ad26.COV2.S recipients had higher spike-specific TCR breadth than placebo recipients (P = 0.0014). Vaccine and placebo recipients had similar non-spike TCR breadth, a finding consistent with the vaccine containing only spike.

This sequence originates from a person between 18 and 59 years old who received the Ad26.COV2.S COVID-19 vaccine or a placebo. Sequencing was performed on peripheral blood, taken in a trial of Ad26.COV2.S vaccine versus placebo. The rearrangement joined TRBV6-5 to TRBJ1-2; no D gene is confidently identified. The base sequence is TGTGCCAGCAGTTACTCGTGGACCGCTAACTATGGCTACACCTTC. It translates as CASSYSWTANYGYTF.